This T cell receptor (beta chain) was observed in a study of CXCR3-negative and CXCR3-positive naive CD8 T cells. The CDR3 is 18 residues long. Germline V CDR1 and CDR2: SQVTM, ANQGSEA. Every CD8+ T cell subset underwent triplicate sorting at about 300,000 cells apiece. CD45RO-CCR7+CD27+CD95- marked naive CD8+ T cells. Study-level results: The level of CXCR3 expression partially decreased after cryopreservation; the majority of assays used fresh PBMCs. Naive CXCR3-negative and CXCR3-positive cells had similar TRBV-TRBJ usage; memory differed. Greater hydrophobicity was found in TRB CDR3s of CXCR3-positive naive cells than of CXCR3-negative naive cells.

The authors made the TRB cDNA libraries by 5' RACE using UMI labels. Following a re-call of the 5' RACE reads, TCRdb has one entry per CDR3 protein and lacks DNA. The record lists about 130,000 distinct CDR3 sequences, of which the ten most abundant hold about 0.62%. About this clonotype: Its antigen remains unidentified.

V gene TRBV29-1 combines with J gene TRBJ2-1; the D call from TCRdb, TRBD2, cannot be confirmed without DNA. The clonotype comes from a human donor in good health. Some clones in this sample may be carry-over from other donors' samples. What was sequenced was naive CXCR3+ CD8+ T cells from blood. Subset noted: CD45RO-CCR7+CD27+CD95- naive CD8+ T cells expressing CXCR3 (TNR3+). The CDR3: CSADGTSGAGSSYNEQFF.